The clone carrying this T cell receptor (beta chain) was observed a few times. Its antigen is unknown. These data originate in a study of T cell repertoires in cytomegalovirus infection. About the study: Recently identified HLA-C-restricted CMV epitopes were used, and well-studied HLA-B-restricted CMV epitopes were used as well. Indications of both CMV infection and matching HLA type were provided by public TCR beta signatures.

TCRdb fed the reads into MiXCR, producing one record per CDR3 protein. The data hold around 750,000 distinct CDR3 sequences, with approximately 32% observed a single time. This CDR3 contains 15 residues. Trimming took 3 bases from V and 2 from J, leaving 13 bases between them. This sequence joins TRBV12-3 or TRBV12-4 and TRBJ1-2; TRBD1 might be the D (5 bases). This clonotype was sampled from a human donor in good health (CMV status not recorded). Some clones in this sample may be carry-over from other donors' samples. The sequencing used cultured CD8+ T cells from PBMCs, collected from culture after CMV antigen stimulation. The CDR3 DNA follows: TGTGCCAGCAGTTTGAGGGGTTGGGGGAACTATGGCTACACCTTC. Residues: CASSLRGWGNYGYTF.